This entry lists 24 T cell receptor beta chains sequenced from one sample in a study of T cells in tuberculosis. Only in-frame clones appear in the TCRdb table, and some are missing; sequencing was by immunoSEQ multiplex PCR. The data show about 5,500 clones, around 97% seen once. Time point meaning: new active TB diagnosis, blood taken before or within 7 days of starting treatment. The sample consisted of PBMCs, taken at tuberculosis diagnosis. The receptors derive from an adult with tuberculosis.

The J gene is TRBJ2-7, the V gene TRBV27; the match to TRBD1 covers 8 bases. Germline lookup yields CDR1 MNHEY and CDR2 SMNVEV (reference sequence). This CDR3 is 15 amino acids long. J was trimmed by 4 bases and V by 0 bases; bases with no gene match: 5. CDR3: CASSLSGRGHYEQYF. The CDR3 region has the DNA TGTGCCAGCAGTTTATCGGGCAGGGGGCATTACGAGCAGTACTTC.

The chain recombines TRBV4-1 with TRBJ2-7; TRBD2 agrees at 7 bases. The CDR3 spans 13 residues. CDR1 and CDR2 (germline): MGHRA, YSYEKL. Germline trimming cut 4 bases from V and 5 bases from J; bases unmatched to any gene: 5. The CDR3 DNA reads TGCGCCAGCAGCCGGGGGAGGGCAGACGAGCAGTACTTC. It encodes CASSRGRADEQYF.

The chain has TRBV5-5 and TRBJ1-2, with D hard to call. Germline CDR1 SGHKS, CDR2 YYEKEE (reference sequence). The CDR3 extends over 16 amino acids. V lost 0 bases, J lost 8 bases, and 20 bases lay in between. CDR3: CASSLEGVLADGGYTF. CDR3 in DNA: TGTGCCAGCAGCTTGGAGGGAGTCTTGGCGGATGGAGGCTACACCTTC. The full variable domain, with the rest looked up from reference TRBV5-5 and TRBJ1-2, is DAGVTQSPTHLIKTRGQQVTLRCSPISGHKSVSWYQQVLGQGPQFIFQYYEKEERGRGNFPDRFSARQFPNYSSELNVNALLLGDSALYLCASSLEGVLADGGYTFGSGTRLTVV.

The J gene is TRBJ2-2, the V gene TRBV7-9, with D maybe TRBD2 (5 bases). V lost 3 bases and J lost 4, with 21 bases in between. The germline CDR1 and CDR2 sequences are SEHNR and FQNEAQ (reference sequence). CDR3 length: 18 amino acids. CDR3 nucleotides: TGTGCCAGCAGCTTGAATTGGGAGAAAGGAGTGAGCACCGGGGAGCTGTTTTTT. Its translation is CASSLNWEKGVSTGELFF.

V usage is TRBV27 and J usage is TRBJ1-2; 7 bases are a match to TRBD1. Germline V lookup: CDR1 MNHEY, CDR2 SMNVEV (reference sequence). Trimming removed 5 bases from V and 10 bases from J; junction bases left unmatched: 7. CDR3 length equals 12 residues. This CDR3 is CASSPPGQLYTF. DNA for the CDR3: TGTGCCAGCAGTCCGCCGGGACAGCTCTACACCTTC.

CDR3 nucleotides: TGTGCCAGCAGCTTAGAGGCGACTAGCTCCTACGAGCAGTACTTC. Its protein product is CASSLEATSSYEQYF. The chain recombines TRBV11-2 with TRBJ2-7, with a weak D call TRBD2 (6 bases). Germline-derived CDR1 and CDR2 are SGHAT and FQNNGV. The germline V and J ends were trimmed by 0 bases and 0 bases, with 9 bases remaining between them. CDR3 length: 15 amino acids. Full variable domain (outside the CDR3, taken from reference TRBV11-2 and TRBJ2-7): EAGVAQSPRYKIIEKRQSVAFWCNPISGHATLYWYQQILGQGPKLLIQFQNNGVVDDSQLPKDRFSAERLKGVDSTLKIQPAKLEDSAVYLCASSLEATSSYEQYFGPGTRLTVT.

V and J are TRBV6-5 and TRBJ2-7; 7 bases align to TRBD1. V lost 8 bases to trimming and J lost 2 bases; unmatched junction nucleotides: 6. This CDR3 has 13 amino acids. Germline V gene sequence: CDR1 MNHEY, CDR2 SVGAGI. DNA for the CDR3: TGTGCCAGCTATCGGACAGGCCCCTACGAGCAGTACTTC. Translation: CASYRTGPYEQYF.

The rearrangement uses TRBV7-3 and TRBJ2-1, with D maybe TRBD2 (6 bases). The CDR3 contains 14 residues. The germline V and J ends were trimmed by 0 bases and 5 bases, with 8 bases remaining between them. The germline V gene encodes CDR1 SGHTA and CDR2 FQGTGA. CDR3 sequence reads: CASSLTWGDNEQFF. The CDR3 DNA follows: TGTGCCAGCAGCTTAACTTGGGGGGACAATGAGCAGTTCTTC.

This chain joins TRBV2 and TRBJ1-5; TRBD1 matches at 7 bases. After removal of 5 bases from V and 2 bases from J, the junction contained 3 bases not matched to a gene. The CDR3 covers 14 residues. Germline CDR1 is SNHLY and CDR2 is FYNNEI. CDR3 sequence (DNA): TGTGCCAGCAGTCCTACAGGGGGCAATCAGCCCCAGCATTTT. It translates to CASSPTGGNQPQHF.

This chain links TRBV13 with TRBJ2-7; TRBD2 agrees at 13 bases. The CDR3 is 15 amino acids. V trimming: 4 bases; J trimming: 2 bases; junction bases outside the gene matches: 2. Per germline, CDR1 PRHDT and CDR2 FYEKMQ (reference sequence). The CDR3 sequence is CASSSGLAGAYEQYF. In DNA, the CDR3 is TGTGCCAGCAGCTCAGGACTAGCGGGGGCCTACGAGCAGTACTTC.

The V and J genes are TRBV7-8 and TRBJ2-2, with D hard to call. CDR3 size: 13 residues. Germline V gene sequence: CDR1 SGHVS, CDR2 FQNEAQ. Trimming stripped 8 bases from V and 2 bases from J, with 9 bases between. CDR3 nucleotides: TGTGCCAGCGCGAATATTAACACCGGGGAGCTGTTTTTT. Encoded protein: CASANINTGELFF.

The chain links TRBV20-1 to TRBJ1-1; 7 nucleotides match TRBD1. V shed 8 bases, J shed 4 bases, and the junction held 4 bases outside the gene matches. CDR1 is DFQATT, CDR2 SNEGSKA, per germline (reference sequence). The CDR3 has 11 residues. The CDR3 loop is CSTPGGTEAFF. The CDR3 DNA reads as TGCAGTACTCCAGGGGGCACTGAAGCTTTCTTT.

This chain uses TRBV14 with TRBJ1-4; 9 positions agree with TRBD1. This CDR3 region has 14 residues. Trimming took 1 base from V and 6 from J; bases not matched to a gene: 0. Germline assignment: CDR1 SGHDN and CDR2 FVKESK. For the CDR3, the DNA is TGTGCCAGCAGCCAAGGGACAGGGGATGAAAAACTGTTTTTT. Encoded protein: CASSQGTGDEKLFF.

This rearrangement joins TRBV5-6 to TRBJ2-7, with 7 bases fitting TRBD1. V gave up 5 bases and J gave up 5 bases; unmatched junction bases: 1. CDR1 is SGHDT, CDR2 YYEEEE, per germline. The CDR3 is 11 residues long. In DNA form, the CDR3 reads TGTGCCAGCAGGACAGGGAACGAGCAGTACTTC. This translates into CASRTGNEQYF.

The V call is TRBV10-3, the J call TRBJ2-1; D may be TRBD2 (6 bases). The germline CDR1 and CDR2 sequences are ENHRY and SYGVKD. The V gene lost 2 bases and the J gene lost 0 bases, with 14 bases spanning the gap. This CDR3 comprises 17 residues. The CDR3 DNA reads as TGTGCCATCAGTGAGGGAGTAGCGGATAGCTCCTACAATGAGCAGTTCTTC. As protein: CAISEGVADSSYNEQFF.

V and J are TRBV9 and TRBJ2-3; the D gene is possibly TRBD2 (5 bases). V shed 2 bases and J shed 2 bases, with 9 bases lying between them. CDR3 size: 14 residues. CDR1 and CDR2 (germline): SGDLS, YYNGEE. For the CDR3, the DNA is TGTGCCAGCAGCGTTTCCGGGATCACAGATACGCAGTATTTT. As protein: CASSVSGITDTQYF. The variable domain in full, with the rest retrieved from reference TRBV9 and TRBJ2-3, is DSGVTQTPKHLITATGQRVTLRCSPRSGDLSVYWYQQSLDQGLQFLIQYYNGEERAKGNILERFSAQQFPDLHSELNLSSLELGDSALYFCASSVSGITDTQYFGPGTRLTVL.

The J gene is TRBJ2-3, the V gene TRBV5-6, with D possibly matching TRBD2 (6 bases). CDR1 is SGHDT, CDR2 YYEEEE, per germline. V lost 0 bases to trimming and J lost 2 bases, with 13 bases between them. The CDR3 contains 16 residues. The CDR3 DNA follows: TGTGCCAGCAGCTTGGAGCGACTAGGAAACACAGATACGCAGTATTTT. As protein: CASSLERLGNTDTQYF.

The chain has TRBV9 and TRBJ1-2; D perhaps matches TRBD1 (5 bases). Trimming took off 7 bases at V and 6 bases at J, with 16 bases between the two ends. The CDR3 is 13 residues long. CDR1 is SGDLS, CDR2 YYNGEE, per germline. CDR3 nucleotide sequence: TGTGCCAGCTCCCGGGGGTCGGGGGATGGCTACACCTTC. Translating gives CASSRGSGDGYTF. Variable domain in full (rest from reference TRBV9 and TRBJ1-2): DSGVTQTPKHLITATGQRVTLRCSPRSGDLSVYWYQQSLDQGLQFLIQYYNGEERAKGNILERFSAQQFPDLHSELNLSSLELGDSALYFCASSRGSGDGYTFGSGTRLTVV.

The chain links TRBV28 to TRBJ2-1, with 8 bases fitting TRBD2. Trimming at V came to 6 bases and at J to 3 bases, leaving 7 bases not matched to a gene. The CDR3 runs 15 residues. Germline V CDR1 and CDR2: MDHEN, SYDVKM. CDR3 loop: CASSLEREIYNEQFF. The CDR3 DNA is TGTGCCAGCAGCTTGGAGCGGGAGATCTACAATGAGCAGTTCTTC.

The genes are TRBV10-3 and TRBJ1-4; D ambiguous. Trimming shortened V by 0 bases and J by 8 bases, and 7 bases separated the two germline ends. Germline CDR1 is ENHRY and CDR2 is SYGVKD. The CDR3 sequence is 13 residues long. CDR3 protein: CAISESVGEKLFF. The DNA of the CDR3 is TGTGCCATCAGTGAGTCGGTCGGGGAAAAACTGTTTTTT.

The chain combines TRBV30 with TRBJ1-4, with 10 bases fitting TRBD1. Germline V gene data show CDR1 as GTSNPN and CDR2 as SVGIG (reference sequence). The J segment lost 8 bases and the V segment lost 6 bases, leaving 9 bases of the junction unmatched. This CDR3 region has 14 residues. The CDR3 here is CACFRQGAGEKLFF. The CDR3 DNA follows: TGTGCCTGCTTCCGACAGGGGGCAGGAGAAAAACTGTTTTTT.

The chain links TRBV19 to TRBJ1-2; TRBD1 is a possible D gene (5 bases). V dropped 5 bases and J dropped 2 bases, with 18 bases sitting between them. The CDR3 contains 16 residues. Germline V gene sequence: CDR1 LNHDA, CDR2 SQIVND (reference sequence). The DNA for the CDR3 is TGTGCCAGTAGTGCCTGGGAGGGCAGACAGAACTATGGCTACACCTTC. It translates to CASSAWEGRQNYGYTF.

The CDR3 nucleotides are TGTGCCAGCACCAGTTTTGGGACAGCTGGAAACACCATATATTTT. Amino acids: CASTSFGTAGNTIYF. This chain uses TRBV2 with TRBJ1-3; 7 bases align to TRBD1. The CDR3 has 15 residues. Germline assignment: CDR1 SNHLY and CDR2 FYNNEI. Germline trimming cut 7 bases from V and 2 bases from J; bases unmatched to any gene: 8.

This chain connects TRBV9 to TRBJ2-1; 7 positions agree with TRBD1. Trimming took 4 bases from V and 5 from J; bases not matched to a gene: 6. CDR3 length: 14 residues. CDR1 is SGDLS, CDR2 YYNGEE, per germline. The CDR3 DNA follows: TGTGCCAGCAGCTCTACAGGGGATGACAATGAGCAGTTCTTC. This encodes CASSSTGDDNEQFF.